This T cell receptor beta chain is drawn from a study of CD8+ T cells in alopecia areata. RNA, once extracted, was reverse transcribed into cDNA for use as the sequencing template. Measured with immunoSEQ multiplex PCR; TCRdb has only the in-frame clones, and not every one. Found here are about 110,000 clones, approximately 59% of them singletons; the top ten hold less than 25%. With 1 base clipped from V and 4 bases from J, the junction kept 1 base outside the gene matches. Germline values: CDR1 GTSNPN, CDR2 SVGIG (reference sequence). The CDR3 has 13 residues. Input material: CD8+ T cells sorted from blood. The receptor's source is a human donor in good health. This chain connects TRBV30 to TRBJ1-5; 7 nucleotides match TRBD1. This CDR3 reads CAWSGGQNQPQHF. The CDR3 DNA is TGTGCCTGGAGTGGGGGACAGAATCAGCCCCAGCATTTT.